This T cell receptor (beta chain) appears in the sequencing data of a study of human T cells and chemical hapten exposure. With respect to this clonotype: Its antigen is currently unknown.

Study results and limitations: The study found expanded TCRs formed significantly more large CDR3 similarity clusters than controls. DPC sensitization produced no change in TCRs with frequency above 1 in 1000.

Time point given: pre-sensitization, week 0. Documented treatment: therapeutic diphenylcyclopropenone sensitization with weekly scalp DPC. Unfractionated whole blood was the source from which total RNA was extracted. In the original workflow: TCRs per sample had a median of approximately 88,000 and ranged from about 20,000 to 700,000. From the RACE reads, TCRdb called clonotypes with MiXCR, one entry per CDR3 protein. TCRdb's processing, not the authors' own work, is the source of the V and J calls. The sample holds around 200,000 distinct CDR3 sequences, approximately 31% seen once. V shed 7 bases and J shed 5 bases, with 17 bases lying between them. The CDR3 spans 14 residues.

This clonotype was sampled from a woman in her twenties or thirties with alopecia areata. Some clones in this sample may be carry-over from other donors' samples. The sequences come from whole blood, collected in connection with sensitization to the hapten diphenylcyclopropenone (DPC). The genes are TRBV12-3 or TRBV12-4 and TRBJ1-2; no firm D call. CDR3 residues: CASTSPGGSYGYTF. CDR3 DNA: TGTGCCAGCACCTCCCCGGGCGGCTCTTATGGCTACACCTTC.